These 6 T cell receptor beta chains were sequenced from one sample in a study of vaccination and CD4 T cells after COVID-19. These receptors' targets are unknown. Cultured CD4+ T cell DNA was sequenced using the Oncomine TCR Beta short-read assay. One entry per CDR3 protein, called by TCRdb with MiXCR from the PCR reads. The sample yields some 11,000 distinct CDR3 sequences, roughly three fifths seen once. Treatment meaning: roughly 10-day PBMC culture with coronavirus spike peptide pools or control peptides (ViraFEST assay). This material consisted of CD4+ T cells from blood, cultured in vitro, taken before SARS-CoV-2 vaccination. These TCRs come from a human donor who had recovered from COVID-19.

This chain joins TRBV20-1 and TRBJ2-2, with TRBD2 identical over 9 bases. This CDR3 contains 16 residues. V lost 2 bases, J lost 1 base, and 5 bases stayed unmatched. Germline V gives CDR1 DFQATT, CDR2 SNEGSKA (reference sequence). The CDR3 DNA is TGCAGTGCTAGACTAGCGGGAAATCAGAACACCGGGGAGCTGTTTTTT. It specifies CSARLAGNQNTGELFF.

The genes are TRBV7-6 and TRBJ2-7; 8 bases align to TRBD1. CDR1 and CDR2 from the germline V gene are SGHVS and FNYEAQ. The CDR3 loop spans 14 amino acids. V was pared by 1 base and J by 3 bases, with 2 bases of the junction left unmatched. Written as DNA, the CDR3 is TGTGCCAGCAGCTTAGACAGGGGGTTCTACGAGCAGTACTTC. Its protein is CASSLDRGFYEQYF.

The rearrangement uses TRBV20-1 and TRBJ2-3; 9 bases agree with TRBD2. Germline V gene data show CDR1 as DFQATT and CDR2 as SNEGSKA (reference sequence). V shed 2 bases and J 4 bases; nucleotides not matched to a gene: 16. The CDR3 length is 18 residues. As DNA, the CDR3 is TGCAGTGCTAGATATGTTAGCGGGAGTGGTCGTAGGCCAGATACGCAGTATTTT. Protein product: CSARYVSGSGRRPDTQYF.

This clonotype was recorded a few times. V is TRBV20-1 and J is TRBJ2-5; 7 bases are shared with TRBD2. Trimming took 0 bases from V and 4 from J; bases not matched to a gene: 2. Germline-derived CDR1 and CDR2 are DFQATT and SNEGSKA (reference sequence). This CDR3 is built from 13 residues. CDR3 loop: CSARDGRGETQYF. The CDR3, as DNA: TGCAGTGCTAGAGATGGGAGGGGAGAGACCCAGTACTTC.

V and J are TRBV27 and TRBJ2-3, with 10 bases lining up with TRBD1. The germline V gene has CDR1 MNHEY and CDR2 SMNVEV (reference sequence). CDR3 length equals 17 residues. The junction had 8 bases not matched to a gene; V was cut back by 3 bases and J by 2 bases. The CDR3 protein is CASSFHGDRGNTDTQYF. The CDR3 nucleotides read TGTGCCAGCAGTTTCCACGGGGACAGGGGTAACACAGATACGCAGTATTTT.

This clonotype occurred once. This sequence joins TRBV28 and TRBJ2-3; 8 positions agree with TRBD1. V gave up 6 bases and J gave up 6 bases; unmatched junction bases: 5. CDR3 size: 13 residues. In germline, CDR1 is MDHEN, CDR2 SYDVKM. CDR3 nucleotide sequence: TGTGCCAGCAGCGCGGACAGGGCCGATACGCAGTATTTT. Its translation: CASSADRADTQYF.